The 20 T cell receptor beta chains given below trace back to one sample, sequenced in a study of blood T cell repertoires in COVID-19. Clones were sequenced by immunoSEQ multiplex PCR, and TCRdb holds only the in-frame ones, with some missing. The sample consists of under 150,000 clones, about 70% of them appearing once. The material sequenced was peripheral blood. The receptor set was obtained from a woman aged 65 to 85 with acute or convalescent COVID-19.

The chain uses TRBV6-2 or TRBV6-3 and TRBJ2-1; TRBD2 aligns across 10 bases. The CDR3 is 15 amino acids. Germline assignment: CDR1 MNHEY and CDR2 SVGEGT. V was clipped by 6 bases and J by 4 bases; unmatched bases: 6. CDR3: CASSPSGGGYNEQFF. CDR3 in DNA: TGTGCCAGCAGCCCTAGCGGGGGCGGATACAATGAGCAGTTCTTC.

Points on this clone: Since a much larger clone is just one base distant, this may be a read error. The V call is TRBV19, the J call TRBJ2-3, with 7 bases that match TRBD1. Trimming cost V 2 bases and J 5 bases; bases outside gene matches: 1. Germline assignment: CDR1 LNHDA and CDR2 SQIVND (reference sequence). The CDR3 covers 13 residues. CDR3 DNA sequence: TGTGCCAGTAGTATACAGGGGGTAGATACGCAGTATTTT. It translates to CASSIQGVDTQYF.

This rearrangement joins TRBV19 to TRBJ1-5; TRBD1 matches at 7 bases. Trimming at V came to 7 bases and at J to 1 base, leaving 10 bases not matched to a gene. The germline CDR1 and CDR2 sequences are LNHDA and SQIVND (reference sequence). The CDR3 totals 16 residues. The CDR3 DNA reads TGTGCCAGTATCGCGAACAGGGGAGTAAGCAATCAGCCCCAGCATTTT. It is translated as CASIANRGVSNQPQHF.

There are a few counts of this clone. This CDR3 is CASTISGGSSYNEQFF. In DNA, the CDR3 is TGTGCCAGTACCATATCCGGCGGGAGCTCCTACAATGAGCAGTTCTTC. This sequence joins TRBV19 and TRBJ2-1; 7 bases are shared with TRBD2. The CDR3 is 16 amino acids. With 7 bases clipped from V and 0 bases from J, the junction kept 9 bases outside the gene matches. Per the germline V gene, CDR1 is LNHDA and CDR2 is SQIVND (reference sequence).

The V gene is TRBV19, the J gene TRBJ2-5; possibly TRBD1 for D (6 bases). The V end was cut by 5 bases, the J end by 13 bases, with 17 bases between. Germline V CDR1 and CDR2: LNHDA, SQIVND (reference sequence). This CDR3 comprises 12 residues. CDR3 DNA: TGTGCCAGTAGTCTCCCCGCAGGGGCTACGTACTTC. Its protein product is CASSLPAGATYF.

CDR3 coding DNA: TGTGCCAGCAGACCACCTAGGCGGGGGGGCTTAGATACGCAGTATTTT. This encodes CASRPPRRGGLDTQYF. The V gene is TRBV7-9, the J gene TRBJ2-3; 9 bases match TRBD2. Trimming at V came to 6 bases and at J to 5 bases, leaving 12 bases not matched to a gene. Per germline, CDR1 SEHNR and CDR2 FQNEAQ (reference sequence). The CDR3 contains 16 residues.

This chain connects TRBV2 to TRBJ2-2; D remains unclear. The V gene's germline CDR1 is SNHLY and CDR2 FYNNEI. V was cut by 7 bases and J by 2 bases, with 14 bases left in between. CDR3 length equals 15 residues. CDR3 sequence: CASTPSPANTGELFF. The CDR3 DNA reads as TGTGCCAGCACCCCTAGTCCCGCTAACACCGGGGAGCTGTTTTTT.

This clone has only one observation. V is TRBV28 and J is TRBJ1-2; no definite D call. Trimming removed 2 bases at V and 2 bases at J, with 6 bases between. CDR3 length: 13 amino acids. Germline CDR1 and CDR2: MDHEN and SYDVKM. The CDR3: CASSLGGNYGYTF. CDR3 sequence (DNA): TGTGCCAGCAGTTTAGGAGGGAACTATGGCTACACCTTC.

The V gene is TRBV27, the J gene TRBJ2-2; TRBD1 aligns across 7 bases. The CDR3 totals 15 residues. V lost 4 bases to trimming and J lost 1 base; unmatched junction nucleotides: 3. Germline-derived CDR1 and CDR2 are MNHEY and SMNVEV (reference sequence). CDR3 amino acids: CASSSRTGNTGELFF. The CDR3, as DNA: TGTGCCAGCAGTTCACGGACAGGGAACACCGGGGAGCTGTTTTTT.

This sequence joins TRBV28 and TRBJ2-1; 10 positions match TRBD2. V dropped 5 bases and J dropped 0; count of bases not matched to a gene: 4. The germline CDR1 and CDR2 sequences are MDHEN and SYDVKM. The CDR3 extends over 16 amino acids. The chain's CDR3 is CASSGEREGSYNEQFF. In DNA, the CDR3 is TGTGCCAGCAGTGGAGAGCGGGAGGGCTCCTACAATGAGCAGTTCTTC.

The CDR3 loop is CASSLLSHTGELFF. The CDR3 DNA sequence: TGTGCCAGCAGTCTCCTGAGCCACACCGGGGAGCTGTTTTTT. This rearrangement joins TRBV6-5 to TRBJ2-2, with no clear D. V was trimmed by 5 bases and J by 3 bases, leaving 10 bases between them. The CDR3 is 14 amino acids. Germline CDR1 MNHEY, CDR2 SVGAGI.

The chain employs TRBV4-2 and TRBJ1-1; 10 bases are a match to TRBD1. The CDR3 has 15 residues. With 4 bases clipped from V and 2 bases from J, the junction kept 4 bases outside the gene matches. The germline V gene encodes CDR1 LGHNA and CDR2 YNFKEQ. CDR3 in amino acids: CASSPQTGGNTEAFF. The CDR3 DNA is TGTGCCAGCAGCCCCCAGACAGGGGGCAACACTGAAGCTTTCTTT.

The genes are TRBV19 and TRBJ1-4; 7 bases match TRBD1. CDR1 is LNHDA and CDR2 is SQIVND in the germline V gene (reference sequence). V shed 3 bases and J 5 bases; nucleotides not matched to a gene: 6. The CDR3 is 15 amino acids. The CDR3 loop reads CASSMSGQRNEKLFF. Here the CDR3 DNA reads TGTGCCAGTAGTATGTCGGGACAGCGAAATGAAAAACTGTTTTTT.

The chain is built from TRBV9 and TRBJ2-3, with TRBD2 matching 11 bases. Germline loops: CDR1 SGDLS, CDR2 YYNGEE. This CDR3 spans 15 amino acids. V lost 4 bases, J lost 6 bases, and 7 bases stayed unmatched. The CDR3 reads CASSPGTSGRDTQYF. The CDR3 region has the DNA TGTGCCAGCAGCCCAGGGACTAGCGGACGGGATACGCAGTATTTT.

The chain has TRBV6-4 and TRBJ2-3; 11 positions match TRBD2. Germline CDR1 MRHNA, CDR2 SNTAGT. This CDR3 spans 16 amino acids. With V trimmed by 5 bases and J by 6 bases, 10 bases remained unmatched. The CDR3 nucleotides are TGTGCCAGCAGTCCCAATAGCGGGGGGGCCTGGGATACGCAGTATTTT. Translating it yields CASSPNSGGAWDTQYF.

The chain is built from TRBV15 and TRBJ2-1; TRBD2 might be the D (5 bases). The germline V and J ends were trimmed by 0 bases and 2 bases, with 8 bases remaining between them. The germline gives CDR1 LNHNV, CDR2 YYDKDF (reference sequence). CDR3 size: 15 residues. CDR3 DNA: TGTGCCACCAGCAGAGAATTGACTACCTACAATGAGCAGTTCTTC. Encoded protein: CATSRELTTYNEQFF.

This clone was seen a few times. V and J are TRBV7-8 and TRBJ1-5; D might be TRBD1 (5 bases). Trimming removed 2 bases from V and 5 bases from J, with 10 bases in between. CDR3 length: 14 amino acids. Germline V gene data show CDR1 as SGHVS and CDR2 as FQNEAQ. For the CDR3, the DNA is TGTGCCAGCAGCTTATCAGGGTTCTATCAGCCCCAGCATTTT. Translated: CASSLSGFYQPQHF.

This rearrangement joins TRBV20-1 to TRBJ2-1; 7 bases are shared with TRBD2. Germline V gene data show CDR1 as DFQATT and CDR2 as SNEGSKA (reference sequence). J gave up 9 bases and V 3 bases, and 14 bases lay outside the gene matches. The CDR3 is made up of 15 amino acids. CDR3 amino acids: CSASMSGAGVIEQFF. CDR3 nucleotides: TGCAGTGCTAGTATGAGCGGGGCTGGGGTTATTGAGCAGTTCTTC.

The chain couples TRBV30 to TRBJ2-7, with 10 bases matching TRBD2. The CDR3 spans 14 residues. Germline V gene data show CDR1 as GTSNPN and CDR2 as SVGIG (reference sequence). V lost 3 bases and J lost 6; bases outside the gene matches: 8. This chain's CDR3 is CAWRGAGGRREQYF. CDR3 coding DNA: TGTGCCTGGAGGGGAGCGGGAGGGCGGCGCGAGCAGTACTTC.

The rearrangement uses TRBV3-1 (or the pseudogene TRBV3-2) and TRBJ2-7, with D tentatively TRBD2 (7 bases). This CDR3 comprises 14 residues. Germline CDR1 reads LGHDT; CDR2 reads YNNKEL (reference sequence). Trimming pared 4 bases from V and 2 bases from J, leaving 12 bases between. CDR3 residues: CASSRGGGTYEQYF. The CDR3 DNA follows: TGTGCCAGCAGCCGGGGGGGCGGAACCTACGAGCAGTACTTC.